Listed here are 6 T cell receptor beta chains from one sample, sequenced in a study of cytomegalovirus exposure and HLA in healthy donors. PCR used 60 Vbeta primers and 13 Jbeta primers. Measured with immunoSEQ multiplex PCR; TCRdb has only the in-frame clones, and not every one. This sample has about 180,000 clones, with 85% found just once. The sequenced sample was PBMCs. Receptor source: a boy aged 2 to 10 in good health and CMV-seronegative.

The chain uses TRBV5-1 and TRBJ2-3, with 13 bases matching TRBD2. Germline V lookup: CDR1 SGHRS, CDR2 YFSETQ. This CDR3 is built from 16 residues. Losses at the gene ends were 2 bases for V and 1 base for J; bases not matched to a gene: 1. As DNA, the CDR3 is TGCGCCAGCAGCTTTACTAGCGGGAGGGGCACAGATACGCAGTATTTT. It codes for CASSFTSGRGTDTQYF.

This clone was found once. CDR3 protein: CASSSGAVEKLFF. DNA of the CDR3: TGTGCCAGCAGTTCAGGGGCTGTTGAAAAACTGTTTTTT. The chain recombines TRBV27 with TRBJ1-4; D may be TRBD1 (6 bases). This CDR3 is 13 amino acids long. V lost 4 bases to trimming and J lost 7 bases, with 10 bases between them. Germline V gene data show CDR1 as MNHEY and CDR2 as SMNVEV (reference sequence).

The CDR3 here is CASSLAGSEPQETQYF. The CDR3 DNA sequence: TGTGCCAGCAGCTTGGCAGGGTCTGAACCTCAAGAGACCCAGTACTTC. This rearrangement joins TRBV5-4 to TRBJ2-5; TRBD1 is a possible D gene (5 bases). V was trimmed by 0 bases and J by 2 bases, leaving 14 bases between them. CDR1 SGHNT and CDR2 YYREEE come from the germline V gene (reference sequence). This CDR3 is 16 amino acids long. Variable domain in full (rest from reference TRBV5-4 and TRBJ2-5): ETGVTQSPTHLIKTRGQQVTLRCSSQSGHNTVSWYQQALGQGPQFIFQYYREEENGRGNFPPRFSGLQFPNYSSELNVNALELDDSALYLCASSLAGSEPQETQYFGPGTRLLVL.

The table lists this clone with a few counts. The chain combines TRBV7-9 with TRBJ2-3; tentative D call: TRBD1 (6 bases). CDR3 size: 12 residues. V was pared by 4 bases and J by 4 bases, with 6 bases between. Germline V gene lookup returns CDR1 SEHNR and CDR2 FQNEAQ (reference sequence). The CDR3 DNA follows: TGTGCCAGCAGCTGGACAGCAGATACGCAGTATTTT. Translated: CASSWTADTQYF.

The CDR3 coding sequence is TGTGCCAGCAGAAGAACAGGGAGCTACGAGCAGTACGTC. Amino acids: CASRRTGSYEQYV. The rearrangement uses TRBV27 and TRBJ2-7; D perhaps matches TRBD1 (6 bases). Germline V lookup: CDR1 MNHEY, CDR2 SMNVEV (reference sequence). The V and J ends lost 6 bases and 3 bases respectively, with 12 bases between them. CDR3 length: 13 amino acids.

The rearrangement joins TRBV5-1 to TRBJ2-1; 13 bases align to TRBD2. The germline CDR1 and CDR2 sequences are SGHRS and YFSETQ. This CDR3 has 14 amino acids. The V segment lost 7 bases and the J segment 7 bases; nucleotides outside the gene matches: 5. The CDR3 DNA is TGCGCCAGCGAAGGGACTAGCGGGATTAATGAGCAGTTCTTC. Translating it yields CASEGTSGINEQFF.